Each of the 16 T cell receptor beta chains below was sequenced from the same sample in a study of blood T cells in healthy people across ages. Through a sample-barcoded 5' primer and a J-beta primer mix, a second PCR was run for roughly 6 to 12 cycles. One entry per CDR3 protein results from TCRdb running MiXCR on the 5' RACE reads. The data contain about 770,000 distinct CDR3 sequences, around 42% of them singletons. Sequencing was done on a sample of blood. These receptors were obtained from a man aged 60 to 69 in good health.

This clonotype was detected ten times or more. V and J are TRBV6-5 and TRBJ1-5; 8 bases line up with TRBD1. This CDR3 contains 15 residues. J gave up 4 bases and V 6 bases, and 8 bases lay outside the gene matches. CDR1 MNHEY and CDR2 SVGAGI come from the germline V gene. DNA for the CDR3: TGTGCCAGCAGACTAGGACAGGGCGCAAATCAGCCCCAGCATTTT. The encoded protein is CASRLGQGANQPQHF.

The chain is built from TRBV6-2 or TRBV6-3 and TRBJ1-1; no reliable D call. CDR1 MNHEY and CDR2 SVGEGT come from the germline V gene. V was trimmed by 5 bases and J by 4 bases, leaving 14 bases between them. This CDR3 spans 14 amino acids. The CDR3, as DNA: TGTGCCAGCAGTCACAGAGGGTGGGGCACTGAAGCTTTCTTT. Its protein is CASSHRGWGTEAFF.

This clonotype was seen only a few times. This rearrangement joins TRBV29-1 to TRBJ1-4; D may be TRBD1 (5 bases). This CDR3 has 12 amino acids. Per germline, CDR1 SQVTM and CDR2 ANQGSEA. V was clipped by 7 bases and J by 11 bases, with 17 bases between them. CDR3 in amino acids: CSAKEGTLKLFF. In DNA form, the CDR3 reads TGCAGCGCAAAAGAGGGGACGTTGAAACTGTTTTTT.

The chain joins TRBV2 to TRBJ1-1, with D perhaps matching TRBD1 (6 bases). The V end was cut by 7 bases, the J end by 4 bases, with 19 bases between. CDR3 size: 15 residues. Germline CDR1 reads SNHLY; CDR2 reads FYNNEI. The DNA for the CDR3 is TGTGCCAGCAACATCGGCGGGGGCACGAGCACTGAAGCTTTCTTT. This sequence encodes CASNIGGGTSTEAFF.

This clonotype was detected once. The junction shows a germline mismatch at one end, possibly a read error. V usage is TRBV11-2 and J usage is TRBJ2-7, with D unclear. This CDR3 has 11 amino acids. Germline lookup yields CDR1 SGHAT and CDR2 FQNNGV. The CDR3 nucleotides are TGTACCAGCAGCTTAGCCCACGAGCAGTACTTC. Protein: CTSSLAHEQYF.

This clonotype was seen a few times. This chain connects TRBV2 to TRBJ2-7; possibly TRBD1 for D (6 bases). Germline lookup yields CDR1 SNHLY and CDR2 FYNNEI. This CDR3 contains 12 residues. Trimming took 8 bases from V and 2 from J, leaving 10 bases between them. CDR3 sequence (DNA): TGTGCCAGCCGGGACAATACCTACGAGCAGTACTTC. Its translation: CASRDNTYEQYF.

This clonotype occurred once. At one end the junction does not follow the germline gene, possibly because of a read error. The rearrangement links TRBV7-2 to TRBJ1-2, with 11 bases lining up with TRBD1. The germline V gene has CDR1 SGHTA and CDR2 FQGNSA. This CDR3 has 15 residues. CDR3 loop: CAGSSDRGQISGYTF. In nucleotides, the CDR3 is TGTGCCGGCAGCTCGGACAGGGGGCAAATTAGTGGCTACACCTTC.

In its sample, this clonotype was seen a few times. The J gene is TRBJ2-7, the V gene TRBV7-2; a possible D gene is TRBD1 (6 bases). Trimming pared 4 bases from V and 5 bases from J, leaving 21 bases between. Per the germline V gene, CDR1 is SGHTA and CDR2 is FQGNSA. The CDR3 length is 16 residues. CDR3 nucleotides: TGTGCCAGCAGCTCCTACAGGGACGCATATTCGGACGAGCAGTACTTC. Amino acids: CASSSYRDAYSDEQYF.

The chain uses TRBV5-1 and TRBJ2-4, with D unresolved. The J call could be wrong; TRBJ2-5 is a better fit for the DNA end. Germline V gene sequence: CDR1 SGHRS, CDR2 YFSETQ. The CDR3 extends over 15 amino acids. CDR3 in DNA: TGCGCCAGCAGCTTGGCCGCACCGAAGCAAGAGACCCAGTACTTC. Its protein product is CASSLAAPKQETQYF.

This clonotype was counted a few times. The V call is TRBV2, the J call TRBJ2-1; no clear D gene. The germline CDR1 and CDR2 sequences are SNHLY and FYNNEI. The CDR3 is 14 amino acids. V was shortened by 6 bases and J by 0 bases, with 9 bases between the two germline ends. CDR3 loop: CASSSLPSYNEQFF. The CDR3 bases are TGTGCCAGCAGCAGTCTGCCCTCCTACAATGAGCAGTTCTTC.

Only one count was recorded for this clonotype. The V and J genes are TRBV3-1 and TRBJ2-3; possibly TRBD1 or TRBD2 for D (5 bases each). Trimming shortened V by 3 bases and J by 0 bases, and 10 bases separated the two germline ends. This CDR3 comprises 15 residues. Germline-derived CDR1 and CDR2 are LGHDT and YNNKEL (reference sequence). DNA for the CDR3: TGTGCCAGCAGCCAGGGGGTAGGAAGCACAGATACGCAGTATTTT. This codes for CASSQGVGSTDTQYF.

The gene calls are TRBV5-1 and TRBJ2-3, with 7 bases lining up with TRBD1. Germline V lookup: CDR1 SGHRS, CDR2 YFSETQ. The CDR3 is 16 amino acids. J lost 2 bases, V lost 4 bases, and 10 bases had no gene match. The CDR3 reads CASSLGTVPFTDTQYF. The CDR3 nucleotides are TGCGCCAGCAGCCTTGGGACAGTTCCATTCACAGATACGCAGTATTTT.

This rearrangement joins TRBV7-9 to TRBJ1-5; no reliable D call. V was shortened by 0 bases and J by 0 bases, with 6 bases between the two germline ends. The CDR3 extends over 15 amino acids. Per germline, CDR1 SEHNR and CDR2 FQNEAQ (reference sequence). CDR3 residues: CASSLAADSNQPQHF. CDR3 DNA: TGTGCCAGCAGCTTAGCGGCAGATAGCAATCAGCCCCAGCATTTT.

In DNA form, the CDR3 reads TGCGCCAGCAGCTTGAGGGGACTAGCGGGGGGTACCACTAGCACAGATACGCAGTATTTT. As protein: CASSLRGLAGGTTSTDTQYF. The J gene is TRBJ2-3, the V gene TRBV5-1, with 15 bases matching TRBD2. The CDR3 is 20 residues long. V shed 1 base, J shed 0 bases, and the junction held 9 bases outside the gene matches. CDR1 SGHRS and CDR2 YFSETQ come from the germline V gene.

The V gene is TRBV15, the J gene TRBJ2-3, with TRBD2 identical over 8 bases. The CDR3 is made up of 15 amino acids. The V segment lost 0 bases and the J segment 4 bases; nucleotides outside the gene matches: 3. Per germline, CDR1 LNHNV and CDR2 YYDKDF (reference sequence). The CDR3 protein is CATSREGGRSDTQYF. The DNA of the CDR3 is TGTGCCACCAGCAGAGAGGGCGGGAGGTCAGATACGCAGTATTTT.

The chain employs TRBV6-5 and TRBJ2-1; 8 bases align to TRBD2. Unmatched junction bases numbered 12, after V lost 4 bases and J lost 7 bases. The V gene's germline CDR1 is MNHEY and CDR2 SVGAGI. This CDR3 spans 16 amino acids. The CDR3 loop reads CASSFGGRGGRNEQFF. CDR3 in DNA: TGTGCCAGCAGTTTTGGGGGCCGGGGGGGGAGGAATGAGCAGTTCTTC.